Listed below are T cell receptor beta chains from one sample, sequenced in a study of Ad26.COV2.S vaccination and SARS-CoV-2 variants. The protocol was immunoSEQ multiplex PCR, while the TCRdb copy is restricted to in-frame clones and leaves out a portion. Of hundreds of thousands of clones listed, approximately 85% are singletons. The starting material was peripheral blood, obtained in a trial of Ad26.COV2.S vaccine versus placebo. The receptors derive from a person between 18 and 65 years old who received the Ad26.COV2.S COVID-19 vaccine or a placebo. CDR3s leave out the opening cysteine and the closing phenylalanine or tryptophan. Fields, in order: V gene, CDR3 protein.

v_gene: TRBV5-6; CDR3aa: ASSGTQGAETQY
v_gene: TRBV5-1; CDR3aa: ASSSIAGLSTDTQY
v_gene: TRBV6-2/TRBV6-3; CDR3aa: ASSYGTGKETQY
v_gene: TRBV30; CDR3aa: AWSYDVGLAGYEQY
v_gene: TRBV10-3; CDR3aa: AISGSPGTGGTFSPLH
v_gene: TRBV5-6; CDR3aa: ASSLDGGRPEAF
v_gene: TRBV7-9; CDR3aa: ASSLGESPLH
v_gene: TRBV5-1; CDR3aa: ASSLEGAETQY
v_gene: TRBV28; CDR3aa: ASSLAGEYNEQF
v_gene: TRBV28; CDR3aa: ASSPYRGGNQPQH
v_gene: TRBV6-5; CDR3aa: ASSYGLSYEQY
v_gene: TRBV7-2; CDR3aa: ASSLVQGGNTIY
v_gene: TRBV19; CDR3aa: ASSFPGGAGTYEQY
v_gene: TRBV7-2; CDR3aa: ASSFVRRTSVGSYNEQF
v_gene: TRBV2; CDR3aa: ASSDRQTNEKLF
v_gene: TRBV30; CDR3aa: AWSVYGSPANYGYT
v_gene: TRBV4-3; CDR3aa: ASSQEGGAGIYGYT
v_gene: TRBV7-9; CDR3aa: ASSSAYEQY
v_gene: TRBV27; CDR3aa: ASSLYRPGDGYT
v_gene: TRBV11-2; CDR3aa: ASSLEQGTNEKLF
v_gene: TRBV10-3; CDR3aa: ATSPGEDQPQH
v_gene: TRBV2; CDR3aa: ASSVGQGRGSYNEQF
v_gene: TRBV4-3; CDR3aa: ASSQDGGGNTIY
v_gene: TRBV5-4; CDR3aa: ASSPPGQGRTGELF
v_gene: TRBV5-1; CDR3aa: ASSLAGVSDEQF
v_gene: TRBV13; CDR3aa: ASSPQGQGAYEQY
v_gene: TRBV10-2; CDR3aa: ASKLAGGFTGELF
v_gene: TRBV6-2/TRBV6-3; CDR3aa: ASSYGGSYNEQF
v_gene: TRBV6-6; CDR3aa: ASSYWGGNSPLH